This T cell receptor (beta chain) was identified during a study of blood T cell repertoires in COVID-19. Study at large: Donors in the United States, Italy and Spain gave samples during acute or convalescent COVID-19. Nucleic acid was either cDNA or gDNA, and it came from T cells, B-cell-depleted T cells, or PBMCs.

In the authors' methods: Quantification of nucleated cells was approximated via reference gene primer amplification. Only in-frame clones appear in the TCRdb table, and some are missing; sequencing was by immunoSEQ multiplex PCR. V, J and clone size derive from that table, while D and trimming were established from the DNA sequence. The sample lists about 64,000 clones; more than 75% were seen once. The specimen was peripheral blood. This receptor was obtained from a human donor in a cohort sampled during active COVID-19.

Here the CDR3 reads CAIRDLGLADYNEQFF. CDR3 nucleotide sequence: TGTGCCATCAGGGATCTCGGGCTAGCGGACTACAATGAGCAGTTCTTC. The rearrangement joins TRBV10-3 to TRBJ2-1; TRBD2 matches at 7 bases. Trimming at V came to 6 bases and at J to 3 bases, leaving 11 bases not matched to a gene. The germline V gene has CDR1 ENHRY and CDR2 SYGVKD. The CDR3 is made up of 16 amino acids.